This T cell receptor beta chain was sequenced during a study of T cells in localized non-small cell lung cancer. As to this clone: The antigen is unknown.

Profiled with immunoSEQ multiplex PCR; TCRdb holds only in-frame clones, not every one. The table lists 100,000 to 150,000 clones, roughly 90% of them singletons. The CDR3 spans 15 residues. The germline CDR1 and CDR2 sequences are GTSNPN and SVGIG (reference sequence). The ends were cut back, 1 base at V and 5 bases at J, with 17 bases in the middle. Findings of the study overall: Sequencing was restricted to one tumor region; therefore, heterogeneity remains possible. Longer overall survival associated with higher blood T cell density; shorter survival with higher adjacent-lung clonality. Detection in adjacent lung was observed for a median 57 of the top 100 tumor clones. Uninvolved adjacent lung showed peak T cell clonality, exceeding tumor.

The J gene is TRBJ1-1, the V gene TRBV30, with D uncertain. This sample comprised peripheral blood, obtained before any cancer treatment. The sequence was obtained from a female donor older than 55 with stage I lung adenocarcinoma. The CDR3 nucleotides read TGTGCCTGGAGTGGCCAGGCGCTAGCTAATACTGAAGCTTTCTTT. Translating it yields CAWSGQALANTEAFF.